At least ten counts were recorded for the clone carrying this TCR beta chain. No antigen is known for it. Original processing methods: Clinicopathological groups differed in CDR3, with these differences serving to build a distant-metastasis classifier for papillary thyroid cancer. TCRdb re-called the PCR reads via MiXCR. TCRdb's processing, not the authors', yielded these V and J calls. Here the sample spans fewer than 35,000 clones, roughly 30% being singletons. No treatment had been given to any patient before thyroid surgery. V lost 2 bases, J lost 4 bases, and 6 bases lay in between. CDR3 size: 13 residues. Germline CDR1 SGHNT, CDR2 YENEEA. This specimen comes from a study of metastatic and nonmetastatic thyroid tumors. Study-level background: Repertoires from blood and tumor or nodule tissue of malignant and benign thyroid patients were compared. Study-level findings and limits: Benign nodules reportedly had significantly lower TCR beta diversity than malignant thyroid tumors in blood and tumor.

Sequencing used blood. This receptor was identified in a female donor with papillary thyroid cancer or a benign thyroid nodule (not recorded which). Some clones in this sample may be carry-over from other donors' samples. The chain employs TRBV11-3 and TRBJ2-1; no clear D gene. The CDR3 region is CASSLNLYNEQFF. The CDR3 DNA is TGTGCCAGCAGCTTAAACTTGTACAATGAGCAGTTCTTC.